This TCR beta chain came from a study of T cell repertoires in cytomegalovirus infection. Study-level background: The authors relied on CMV epitopes, both recently identified HLA-C-restricted and well-studied HLA-B-restricted. Carrying CMV and the relevant HLA type showed in public TCR beta signatures.

This clonotype was detected only a few times. Antigen: not known. TCRdb re-called the reads with MiXCR, one entry per CDR3 protein. The sample records 300,000 to 400,000 distinct CDR3 sequences, just under 30% being singletons. The germline V and J ends were trimmed by 2 bases and 10 bases, with 14 bases remaining between them. The CDR3 has 13 amino acids. The germline gives CDR1 SNHLY, CDR2 FYNNEI. Study-wide results and limits: It was HLA-C-restricted CMV-specific TCR beta clonotypes that dominated the response ex vivo.

The material was cultured PBMCs, obtained from culture after CMV antigen stimulation. The clonotype was recovered from a human donor in good health (CMV status not recorded). Some clones in this sample may be carry-over from other donors' samples. The chain is built from TRBV2 and TRBJ1-1; D gene unclear. This chain's CDR3 is CASSELASPIAFF. CDR3 nucleotides: TGTGCCAGCAGTGAACTGGCTTCTCCGATAGCTTTCTTT.